What follows describes a single T cell receptor beta chain. Its antigen is unknown. Qualities for individual bases were not recorded, and no much larger clone is one base off. These data come from a study of blood T cell repertoires in COVID-19 (dated by TCRdb to 2020 to 2021). Notes on the research overall: Samples from collaborators originated in the United States, Italy and Spain and spanned both the acute and convalescent phases of COVID-19. The material from the prospective study consisted of cDNA or gDNA derived from T cells, B-cell-depleted T cells, or PBMCs. The dataset comprised deeply sampled blood TCRbeta repertoires from subjects exposed to, actively infected with, or recovered from COVID-19. A freely available public database, intended as a resource for researchers studying the immune response to SARS-CoV-2, is where the repertoires were released. The samples were drawn from the first 160 participants of the ongoing ImmuneRACE study and from 950 to 1,500 subjects provided by 6 global collaborators. Sample metadata almost always included a de-identified subject ID, COVID-19 status, age in years and sex. Where HLA class I and class II types were available, the types were taken from metadata supplied by the sample provider, not from assay-based typing. Broader findings and caveats from the paper: The amount of clinical and demographic metadata varied by source and participant and was provided uncurated.

Via the germline V gene, CDR1 is LGHNA and CDR2 YSLEER. Trimming costs V 4 bases and J 8 bases, and their ends lie 15 bases apart. The CDR3 has 15 amino acids, counting the end cysteine and phenylalanine. The sequence is cut down to CDR3 DNA, 45 bases in frame from base 1. Enrolling through a virtual design, the prospective study's participants ranged in age from roughly 18 to 89 years and lived across around 25 United States geographic areas. In the prospective study, participants were assigned to cohorts based on the clinical history participants reported in a screening survey and a study questionnaire. A participant counted as exposed if, within 2 weeks of entering the study, that participant had been in contact with someone who had a PCR-confirmed or clinician-diagnosed COVID-19 case. Each participant in the prospective study had whole blood, serum and a nasopharyngeal or oropharyngeal swab collected by mobile phlebotomists. Additional blood draws and questionnaires over a 2-month period could optionally be provided by prospective study participants. Prospective study blood samples were shipped either frozen or at room temperature before DNA extraction.

The immunoSEQ Assay, a bias-controlled multiplex PCR, was used to amplify TCRbeta CDR3 regions from genomic DNA. The authors processed their data as follows. The number of nucleated cells in each sample was estimated by amplification of reference gene primers within the assay. To quantify the absolute abundance of each unique TCRbeta CDR3 rearrangement, sequence reads were collapsed and filtered. For each sample, productive Simpson clonality was calculated by taking the square root of Simpson's diversity index across productive rearrangements. TCRdb obtained this table from immuneACCESS and retained in-frame rearrangements with V and J assigned. These tables miss some clones; where compared with another copy, unresolved V genes account for less than half of the shortfall, and the remainder is unexplained. V and J calls and clone size are as listed in that table; D and trimming were resolved from the DNA. The sample table shows about 140,000 clones, and 70% to 85% are seen once. 1.5% to 2% of the sample goes to the ten largest clones.

The receptor chain draws on TRBV4-3 and TRBJ1-6, with the D gene not clear enough to name. The sample was PBMCs or T cells enriched from blood (not recorded which). This clonotype originated in a woman younger than 30 who had been exposed to COVID-19. The DNA is TGCGCCAGCAGCCCTCAAAACGATCGGGATTCACCCCTCCACTTT. The translation is CASSPQNDRDSPLHF.